One T cell receptor beta chain is described in this entry. These data originate in a study of blood T cell repertoires in COVID-19. On the study more broadly: The United States, Italy and Spain supplied acute and convalescent COVID-19 samples. T cells, B-cell-depleted T cells, or PBMCs provided the cDNA or gDNA that served as material.

Authors' methods: Amplification of reference gene primers provided the estimated nucleated cell counts. TCRdb's copy holds only in-frame clones and misses some; the assay was immunoSEQ multiplex PCR. The V and J calls and the clone size are those of that table, but D and trimming were determined from the DNA. The table lists approximately 110,000 clones, around 91% of them singletons. Sequencing used peripheral blood. The sequence came from a woman at least 80 years old with acute or convalescent COVID-19.

CDR3 in DNA: TGTGCCAGCTCATGGACAGTTGCAACTAATGAAAAACTGTTTTTT. As protein: CASSWTVATNEKLFF. The chain joins TRBV18 to TRBJ1-4; a possible D gene is TRBD1 (6 bases). Germline CDR1 reads KGHSH; CDR2 reads LQKENI. Between the trimmed V and J ends, which lost 5 bases and 0 bases, there was a span of 10 bases. The CDR3 runs to 15 residues. The full variable domain, completed using reference TRBV18 and TRBJ1-4, is NAGVMQNPRHLVRRRGQEARLRCSPMKGHSHVYWYRQLPEEGLKFMVYLQKENIIDESGMPKERFSAEFPKEGPSILRIQQVVRGDSAAYFCASSWTVATNEKLFFGSGTQLSVL.